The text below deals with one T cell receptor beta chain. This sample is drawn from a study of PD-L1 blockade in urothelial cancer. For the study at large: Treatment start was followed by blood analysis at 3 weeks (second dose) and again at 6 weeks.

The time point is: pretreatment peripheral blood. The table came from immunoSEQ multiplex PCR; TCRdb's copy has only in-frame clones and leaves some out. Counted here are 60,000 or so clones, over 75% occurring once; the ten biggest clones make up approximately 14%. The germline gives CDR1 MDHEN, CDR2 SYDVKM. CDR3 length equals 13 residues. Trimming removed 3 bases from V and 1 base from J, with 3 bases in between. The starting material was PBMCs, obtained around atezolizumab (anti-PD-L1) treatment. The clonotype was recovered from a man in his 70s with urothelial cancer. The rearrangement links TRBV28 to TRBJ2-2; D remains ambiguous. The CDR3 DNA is TGTGCCAGCAGTTTCCTGAACACCGGGGAGCTGTTTTTT. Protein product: CASSFLNTGELFF. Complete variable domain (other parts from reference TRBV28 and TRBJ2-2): DVKVTQSSRYLVKRTGEKVFLECVQDMDHENMFWYRQDPGLGLRLIYFSYDVKMKEKGDIPEGYSVSREKKERFSLILESASTNQTSMYLCASSFLNTGELFFGEGSRLTVL.